The T cell receptor (beta chain) described here comes from a study of regulatory T cells in long-lasting Graves disease. CDR3 size: 15 residues. The ends were cut back, 6 bases at V and 1 base at J, with 13 bases in the middle. The V gene's germline CDR1 is MNHNS and CDR2 SASEGT. Regarding time point: newly diagnosed GD, antithyroid drugs for less than 3 months. There was RNA extracted from PBMCs, and the TCR library was made from it. This clonotype came up many times. Library construction for TCR beta used iRepertoire HTBI primers and Arm-PCR of CDR3 regions. TCRdb re-analysed the multiplex PCR reads in MiXCR, keeping a single row per CDR3 protein. The table records 250,000 or so distinct CDR3 sequences, about 18% of them present only once. The same data also contributed to another study, on T cells in Graves' hyperthyroidism and ophthalmopathy.

The J gene is TRBJ1-5, the V gene TRBV6-1, with a possible D match to TRBD1 (5 bases). The TCR originated in a young woman with Graves disease. The starting material was peripheral blood mononuclear cells (PBMCs), obtained at new diagnosis, from a patient treated with antithyroid drugs. For the CDR3, the DNA is TGTGCCAGCAGCCATGGGACGATCAGCAATCAGCCCCAGCATTTT. This encodes CASSHGTISNQPQHF.